Listed below are T cell receptor beta chains from one sample, sequenced in a study of cytomegalovirus exposure and HLA in healthy donors. Sequencing used immunoSEQ multiplex PCR; TCRdb keeps in-frame clones, though not all of them. The repertoire has some 150,000 clones, about 75% of them found once; the top ten carry about 1.7%. Material: PBMCs. All receptors come from a woman between 25 and 40 years old in good health and CMV-seronegative. Each CDR3 is given with its conserved first and last residue. A D gene is named only where the DNA matches it firmly. Size is omitted from some rows. Given values are once, few, many or a class for expanded clones.

TRBJ1-4	TRBD1	TRBV7-9	.	13	TGTGCCAGCACATTGCAGGGGGCTGAAAAACTGTTTTTT	CASTLQGAEKLFF
TRBJ1-2	TRBD1	TRBV10-3	few	13	TGTGCCATCAGTGGGGACAGGAACTATGGCTACACCTTC	CAISGDRNYGYTF
TRBJ1-1	.	TRBV5-4	.	16	TGTGCCAGCAGCTTGGCCCCCAAGGGGCTGAACACTGAAGCTTTCTTT	CASSLAPKGLNTEAFF
TRBJ2-7	TRBD1	TRBV7-3	.	13	TGTGCCAGCAGCTCAGGACAGGGCGACGAGCAGTACTTC	CASSSGQGDEQYF
TRBJ1-1	TRBD1	TRBV5-1	.	16	TGCGCCAGCAGCGCCGGGACAGCTTATATCGGCACTGAAGCTTTCTTT	CASSAGTAYIGTEAFF
TRBJ2-5	.	TRBV19	.	14	TGTGCCAGTAGTACCCGAGTTCGCGAAGAGACCCAGTACTTC	CASSTRVREETQYF
TRBJ1-1	.	TRBV27	.	15	TGTGCCAGCAGTTTATTGCCCAGGGGAAACACTGAAGCTTTCTTT	CASSLLPRGNTEAFF
TRBJ1-2	TRBD1	TRBV5-1	.	14	TGCGCCAGCAGGACGACAGGGGAAGGGAATGGCTACACCTTC	CASRTTGEGNGYTF
TRBJ2-1	TRBD2	TRBV6-5	.	15	TGTGCCAGCAGTTACTCAGGACTAGCCTACAATGAGCAGTTCTTC	CASSYSGLAYNEQFF
TRBJ2-3	.	TRBV11-2	.	16	TGTGCCAGCAGCCCCCCCCGGATCCCTCGCGGGGATACGCAGTATTTT	CASSPPRIPRGDTQYF
TRBJ2-7	TRBD2	TRBV4-2	.	16	TGTGCCAGCAGCCAAGATGGGCTAGCGGGGGCCTACGAGCAGTACTTC	CASSQDGLAGAYEQYF
TRBJ1-1	TRBD1	TRBV7-6	.	19	TGTGCCAGCAGCTGGGGGGGGACAGGCTATTCAAAATTGGACACTGAAGCTTTCTTT	CASSWGGTGYSKLDTEAFF
TRBJ1-1	.	TRBV5-1	.	16	TGCGCCAGCAGCTTGGCGACAGCCAAACCAAGCACTGAAGCTTTCTTT	CASSLATAKPSTEAFF
TRBJ2-2	.	TRBV4-2	.	16	TGTGCCAGCAGCCAAGTATTGGCTAGGGGGACCGGGGAGCTGTTTTTT	CASSQVLARGTGELFF
TRBJ2-4	.	TRBV14	.	15	TGTGCCAGCAGCTACAATTTCCCGGCCAAAAACATTCAGTACTTC	CASSYNFPAKNIQYF
TRBJ1-6	TRBD1	TRBV5-6	.	15	TGTGCCAGCAGCACTTTGACAGGGGGTAATTCACCCCTCCACTTT	CASSTLTGGNSPLHF
TRBJ2-1	TRBD2	TRBV10-1	.	15	TGCGCCAGCAGTGGTGGAGCGGGGGATTGGAATGAGCAGTTCTTC	CASSGGAGDWNEQFF
TRBJ2-2	.	TRBV6-6	.	13	TGTGCCAGCAGTTACCTTAACACCGGGGAGCTGTTTTTT	CASSYLNTGELFF
TRBJ2-5	.	TRBV6-5	.	15	TGTGCCAGCACTTACTGGACGGAGGGCGAGGCGGCCCAGTACTTC	CASTYWTEGEAAQYF
TRBJ1-3	.	TRBV25-1	.	14	TGTGCCAGCAGTCAGTTTCTGGAGGGAAACACCATATATTTT	CASSQFLEGNTIYF
TRBJ1-2	.	TRBV18	.	13	TGTGCCAGCTTCAAAGACAGACGGTTGGGCTACACCTTC	CASFKDRRLGYTF
TRBJ2-1	.	TRBV5-1	few	13	TGCGCCAGCAGCTTGGGGCAGTACAATGAGCAGTTCTTC	CASSLGQYNEQFF
TRBJ1-6	.	TRBV7-3	.	13	TGTGCCAGCAGCTTACAGGATAATTCACCCCTCCACTTT	CASSLQDNSPLHF
TRBJ2-5	.	TRBV25-1	.	17	TGTGCCAGCAGTGAATGGTCGACGGGTGGTGCACAAGAGACCCAGTACTTC	CASSEWSTGGAQETQYF
TRBJ1-1	.	TRBV2	.	17	TGTGCCAGCAGTGCTAAGGCCGTAGGACTGGTGAACACTGAAGCTTTCTTT	CASSAKAVGLVNTEAFF
TRBJ2-3	.	TRBV6-5	.	14	TGTGCCAGCAGGGGGCAGGGCTTCACAGATACGCAGTATTTT	CASRGQGFTDTQYF
TRBJ2-6	TRBD1	TRBV5-6	.	17	TGTGCCAGCAGCTTGGACAGGGGGATCTCTGGGGCCAACGTCCTGACTTTC	CASSLDRGISGANVLTF
TRBJ1-1	.	TRBV27	.	15	TGTGCCAGCAGTACAACAAGGGGTCGGAACACTGAAGCTTTCTTT	CASSTTRGRNTEAFF
TRBJ1-5	TRBD1	TRBV7-9	.	15	TGTGCCAGCAGCCCACAGGGGGGAGGCAATCAGCCCCAGCATTTT	CASSPQGGGNQPQHF